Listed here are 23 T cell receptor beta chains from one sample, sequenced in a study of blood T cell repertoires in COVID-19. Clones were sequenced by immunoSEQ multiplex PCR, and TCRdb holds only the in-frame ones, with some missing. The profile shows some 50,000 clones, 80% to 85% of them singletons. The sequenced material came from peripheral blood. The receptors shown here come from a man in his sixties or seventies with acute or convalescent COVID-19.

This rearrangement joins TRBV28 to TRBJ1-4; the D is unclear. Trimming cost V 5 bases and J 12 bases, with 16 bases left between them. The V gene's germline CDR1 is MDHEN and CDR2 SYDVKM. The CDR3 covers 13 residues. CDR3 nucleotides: TGTGCCAGCAGTGTCCGAGAACCAGCGGAACTGTTTTTT. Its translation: CASSVREPAELFF.

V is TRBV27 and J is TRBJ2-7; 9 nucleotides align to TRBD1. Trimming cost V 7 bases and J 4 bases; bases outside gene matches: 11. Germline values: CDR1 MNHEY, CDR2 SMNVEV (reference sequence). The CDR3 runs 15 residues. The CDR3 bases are TGTGCCAGCAAGCTAATGGGACAGGGTTATTACGAGCAGTACTTC. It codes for CASKLMGQGYYEQYF.

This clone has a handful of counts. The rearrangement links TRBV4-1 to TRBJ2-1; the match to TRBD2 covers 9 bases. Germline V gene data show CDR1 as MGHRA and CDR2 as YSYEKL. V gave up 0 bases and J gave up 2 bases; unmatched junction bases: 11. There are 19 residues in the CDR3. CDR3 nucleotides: TGCGCCAGCAGCCAAGAATCGGGCCTAGCGGGGCTTACCTACAATGAGCAGTTCTTC. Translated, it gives CASSQESGLAGLTYNEQFF.

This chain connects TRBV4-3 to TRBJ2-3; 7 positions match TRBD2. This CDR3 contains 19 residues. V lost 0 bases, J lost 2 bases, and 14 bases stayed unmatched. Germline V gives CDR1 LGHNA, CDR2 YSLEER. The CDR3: CASSQDHGISSGYTDTQYF. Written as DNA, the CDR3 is TGCGCCAGCAGCCAAGATCATGGTATATCTAGCGGTTACACAGATACGCAGTATTTT.

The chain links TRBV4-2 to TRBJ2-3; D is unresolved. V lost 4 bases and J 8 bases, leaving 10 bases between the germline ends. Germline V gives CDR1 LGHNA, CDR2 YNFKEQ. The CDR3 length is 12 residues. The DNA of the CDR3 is TGTGCCAGCAGCCCTCCTACCGGTACGCAGTATTTT. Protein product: CASSPPTGTQYF.

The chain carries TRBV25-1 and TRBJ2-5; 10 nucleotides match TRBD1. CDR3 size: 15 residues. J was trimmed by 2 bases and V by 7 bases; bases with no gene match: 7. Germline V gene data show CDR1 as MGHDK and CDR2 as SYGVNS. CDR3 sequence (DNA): TGTGCCAGCAACCGGGGACAGGGGATACAAGAGACCCAGTACTTC. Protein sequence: CASNRGQGIQETQYF.

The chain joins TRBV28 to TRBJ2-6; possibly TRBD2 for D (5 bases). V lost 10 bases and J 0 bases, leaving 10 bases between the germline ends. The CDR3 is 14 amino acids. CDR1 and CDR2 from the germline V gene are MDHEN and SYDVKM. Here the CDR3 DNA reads TGTGCCACCGAGAGGGCCTCTGGGGCCAACGTCCTGACTTTC. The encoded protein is CATERASGANVLTF.

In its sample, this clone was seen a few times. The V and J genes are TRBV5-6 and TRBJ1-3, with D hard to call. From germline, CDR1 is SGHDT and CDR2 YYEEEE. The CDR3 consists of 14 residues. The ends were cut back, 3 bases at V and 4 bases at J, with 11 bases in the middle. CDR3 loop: CASSYAGRGNTIYF. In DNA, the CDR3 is TGTGCCAGCAGCTACGCAGGTCGGGGAAACACCATATATTTT.

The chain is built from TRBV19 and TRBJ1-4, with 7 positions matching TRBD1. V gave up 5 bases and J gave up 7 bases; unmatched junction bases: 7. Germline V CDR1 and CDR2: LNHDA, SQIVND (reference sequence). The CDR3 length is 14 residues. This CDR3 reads CASSQTTGAEKLFF. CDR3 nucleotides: TGTGCCAGTAGTCAAACCACAGGGGCTGAAAAACTGTTTTTT.

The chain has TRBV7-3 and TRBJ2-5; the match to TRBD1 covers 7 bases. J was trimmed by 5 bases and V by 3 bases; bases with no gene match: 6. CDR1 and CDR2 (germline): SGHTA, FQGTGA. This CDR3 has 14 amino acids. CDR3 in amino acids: CASSFQGGRETQYF. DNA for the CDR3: TGTGCCAGCAGCTTTCAAGGGGGCCGGGAGACCCAGTACTTC.

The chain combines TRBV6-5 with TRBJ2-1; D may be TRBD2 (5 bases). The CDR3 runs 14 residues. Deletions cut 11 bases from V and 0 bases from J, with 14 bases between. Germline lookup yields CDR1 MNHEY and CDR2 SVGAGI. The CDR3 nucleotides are TGTGCCGCAGAGCGGCGGAGCTCCTACAATGAGCAGTTCTTC. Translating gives CAAERRSSYNEQFF.

The CDR3 reads CASSPHSATYEQYF. The CDR3 region has the DNA TGTGCCAGCAGTCCCCACAGTGCTACCTACGAGCAGTACTTC. The chain employs TRBV27 and TRBJ2-7; D remains unclear. V lost 5 bases and J lost 2, with 13 bases in between. Germline V lookup: CDR1 MNHEY, CDR2 SMNVEV (reference sequence). This CDR3 spans 14 amino acids.

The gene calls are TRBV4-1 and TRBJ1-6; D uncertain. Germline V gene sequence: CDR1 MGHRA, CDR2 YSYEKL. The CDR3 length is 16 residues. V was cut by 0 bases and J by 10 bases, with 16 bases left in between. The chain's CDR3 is CASSQEGNTAGSPLHF. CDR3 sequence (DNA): TGCGCCAGCAGCCAAGAAGGAAACACAGCCGGATCACCCCTCCACTTT.

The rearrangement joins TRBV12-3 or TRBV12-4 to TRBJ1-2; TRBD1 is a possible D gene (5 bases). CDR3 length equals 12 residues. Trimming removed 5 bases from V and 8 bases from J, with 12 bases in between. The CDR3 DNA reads TGTGCCAGCAGTCTTGGGGCTCGGGGCTACACCTTC. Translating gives CASSLGARGYTF.

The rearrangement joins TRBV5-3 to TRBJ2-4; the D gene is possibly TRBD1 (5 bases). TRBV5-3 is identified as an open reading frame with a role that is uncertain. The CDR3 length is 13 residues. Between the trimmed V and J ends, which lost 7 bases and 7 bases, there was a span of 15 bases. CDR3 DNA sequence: TGTGCCAGACAAAGGGGTGGGCCCAACATTCAGTACTTC. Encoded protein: CARQRGGPNIQYF.

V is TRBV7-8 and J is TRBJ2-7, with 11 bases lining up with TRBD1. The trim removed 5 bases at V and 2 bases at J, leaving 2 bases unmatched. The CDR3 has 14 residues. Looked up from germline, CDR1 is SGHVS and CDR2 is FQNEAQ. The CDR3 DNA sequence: TGTGCCAGCAGCGGACAGGGGGCAACCTACGAGCAGTACTTC. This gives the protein CASSGQGATYEQYF.

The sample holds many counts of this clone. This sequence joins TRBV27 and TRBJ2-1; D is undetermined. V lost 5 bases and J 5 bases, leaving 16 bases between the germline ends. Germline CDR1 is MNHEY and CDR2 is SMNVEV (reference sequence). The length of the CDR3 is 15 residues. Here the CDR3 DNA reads TGTGCCAGCAGTCTTCGATCCGACTGGGACAATGAGCAGTTCTTC. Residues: CASSLRSDWDNEQFF.

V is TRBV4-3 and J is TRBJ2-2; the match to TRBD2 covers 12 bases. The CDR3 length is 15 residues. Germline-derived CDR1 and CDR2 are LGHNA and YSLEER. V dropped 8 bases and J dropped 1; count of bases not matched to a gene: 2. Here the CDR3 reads CASGTSGLNTGELFF. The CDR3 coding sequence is TGCGCCAGCGGGACTAGCGGGTTGAACACCGGGGAGCTGTTTTTT.

In DNA form, the CDR3 reads TGTGCCAGCACTACTTTGGATACGCAGTATTTT. This gives the protein CASTTLDTQYF. V gene TRBV12-3 or TRBV12-4 combines with J gene TRBJ2-3; D remains unclear. The V and J ends lost 7 bases and 6 bases respectively, with 8 bases between them. The CDR3 sequence is 11 residues long.

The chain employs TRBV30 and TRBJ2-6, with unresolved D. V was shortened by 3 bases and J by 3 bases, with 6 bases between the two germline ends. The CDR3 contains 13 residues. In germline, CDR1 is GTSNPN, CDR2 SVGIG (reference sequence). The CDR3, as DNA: TGTGCCTGGAGCCTTCGTGGGGCCAACGTCCTGACTTTC. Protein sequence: CAWSLRGANVLTF.

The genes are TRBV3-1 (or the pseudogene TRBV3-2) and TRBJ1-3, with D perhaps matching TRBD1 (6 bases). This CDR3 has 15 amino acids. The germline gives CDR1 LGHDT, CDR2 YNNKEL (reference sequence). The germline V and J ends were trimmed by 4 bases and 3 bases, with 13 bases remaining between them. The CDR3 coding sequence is TGTGCCAGCAGCCGACGGGACACCGGTGGAAACACCATATATTTT. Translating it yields CASSRRDTGGNTIYF.

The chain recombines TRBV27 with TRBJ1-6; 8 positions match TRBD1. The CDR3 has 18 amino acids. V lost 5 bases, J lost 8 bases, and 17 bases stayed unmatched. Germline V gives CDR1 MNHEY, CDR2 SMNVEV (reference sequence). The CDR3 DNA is TGTGCCAGCAGTCCAGGGGGCCAGGGTGGAAGAATTGATTCACCCCTCCACTTT. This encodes CASSPGGQGGRIDSPLHF.

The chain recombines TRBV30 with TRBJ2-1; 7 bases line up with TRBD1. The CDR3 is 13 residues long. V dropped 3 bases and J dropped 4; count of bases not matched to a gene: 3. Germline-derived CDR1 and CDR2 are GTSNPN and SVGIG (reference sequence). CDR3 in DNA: TGTGCCTGGAGAGGGACAGCTTACAATGAGCAGTTCTTC. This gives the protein CAWRGTAYNEQFF.